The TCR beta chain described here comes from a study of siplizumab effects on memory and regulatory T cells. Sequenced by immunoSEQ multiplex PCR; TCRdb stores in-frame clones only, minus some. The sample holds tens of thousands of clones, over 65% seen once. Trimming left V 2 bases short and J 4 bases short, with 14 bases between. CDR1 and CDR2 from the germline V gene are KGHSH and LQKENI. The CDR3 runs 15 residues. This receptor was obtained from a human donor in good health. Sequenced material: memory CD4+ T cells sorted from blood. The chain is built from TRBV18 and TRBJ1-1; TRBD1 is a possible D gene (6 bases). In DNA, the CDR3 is TGTGCCAGCTCACCAACTTCAGGGGAGGGCACTGAAGCTTTCTTT. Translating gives CASSPTSGEGTEAFF.